The 20 T cell receptor beta chains reported below all come from one sample, sequenced in a study of regulatory T cells in long-lasting Graves disease. Time point of the sample: newly diagnosed GD, antithyroid drugs for less than 3 months. Construction of the TCR library relied on RNA isolated from PBMCs. Arm-PCR of CDR3 regions and iRepertoire HTBI primers were used to build TCR beta libraries. One entry per CDR3 protein, called by TCRdb with MiXCR from the multiplex PCR reads. The table has 350,000 to 550,000 distinct CDR3 sequences, about 15% seen once. These data were likewise used in another study, on T cells in Graves' hyperthyroidism and ophthalmopathy.

Specimen: peripheral blood mononuclear cells (PBMCs), collected at new diagnosis, from a patient treated with antithyroid drugs. These receptors were taken from a woman between 18 and 30 years old with Graves disease.

At least ten counts were recorded for this clonotype. The gene calls are TRBV3-1 and TRBJ2-7; D remains unclear. In germline, CDR1 is LGHDT, CDR2 YNNKEL (reference sequence). The length of the CDR3 is 14 residues. Trimming stripped 0 bases from V and 4 bases from J, with 10 bases between. The DNA for the CDR3 is TGTGCCAGCAGCCAAGATCATGGTGGTTACGAGCAGTACTTC. Residues: CASSQDHGGYEQYF.

Only a few counts were recorded for this clonotype. The chain is built from TRBV28 and TRBJ2-5, with D unresolved. The V end lost 2 bases, the J end lost 14 bases, and 15 bases lay between the germline ends. The CDR3 spans 12 residues. Germline loops: CDR1 MDHEN, CDR2 SYDVKM. CDR3: CASSLRANPLYF. The CDR3 DNA reads TGTGCCAGCAGTTTAAGGGCAAACCCTCTCTACTTC.

This clonotype was counted a few times. The V and J genes are TRBV6-1 and TRBJ1-3, with 7 bases matching TRBD1. This CDR3 spans 16 amino acids. V lost 6 bases and J lost 0; bases outside the gene matches: 8. Looked up from germline, CDR1 is MNHNS and CDR2 is SASEGT. CDR3 coding DNA: TGTGCCAGCAGCTTGGCCGGGACAGACTCTGGAAACACCATATATTTT. This encodes CASSLAGTDSGNTIYF.

This clonotype was counted ten times or more. The V and J genes are TRBV7-2 and TRBJ2-7; the match to TRBD2 covers 9 bases. Per the germline V gene, CDR1 is SGHTA and CDR2 is FQGNSA. The CDR3 contains 16 residues. Trimming at V came to 5 bases and at J to 1 base, leaving 9 bases not matched to a gene. The CDR3 loop reads CASSLSGGPLSYEQYF. The CDR3 DNA reads TGTGCCAGCAGCCTAAGCGGGGGGCCCCTTTCCTACGAGCAGTACTTC.

The V and J genes are TRBV7-9 and TRBJ2-3, with 10 nucleotides matching TRBD2. The junction had 11 bases not matched to a gene; V was cut back by 3 bases and J by 2 bases. Germline V lookup: CDR1 SEHNR, CDR2 FQNEAQ (reference sequence). CDR3 length: 18 residues. CDR3 region: CASSFIAGGLLDTDTQYF. The CDR3 bases are TGTGCCAGCAGCTTCATAGCGGGAGGTTTATTAGACACAGATACGCAGTATTTT.

The table lists this clonotype with a few counts. It may be a read error: a sequence one base away is much more abundant. This chain joins TRBV7-2 and TRBJ2-1; 8 positions match TRBD2. Germline V CDR1 and CDR2: SGHTA, FQGNSA. After removal of 5 bases from V and 4 bases from J, the junction contained 7 bases not matched to a gene. The CDR3 contains 15 residues. The DNA of the CDR3 is TGTGCCAGCAGCCCAACTAGCGGAGATTACAATGAGCAGTTCTTC. This sequence encodes CASSPTSGDYNEQFF.

This clonotype was counted ten times or more. V usage is TRBV12-3 or TRBV12-4 and J usage is TRBJ2-7, with TRBD2 matching over 11 bases. CDR3 length: 14 residues. J was trimmed by 5 bases and V by 3 bases; bases with no gene match: 3. CDR3: CASSFTSGSNEQYF. The DNA of the CDR3 is TGTGCCAGCAGTTTCACTAGCGGGAGTAACGAGCAGTACTTC.

At least ten counts were recorded for this clonotype. This sequence joins TRBV30 and TRBJ2-5; 12 nucleotides match TRBD2. The V gene's germline CDR1 is GTSNPN and CDR2 SVGIG (reference sequence). J lost 2 bases, V lost 3 bases, and 7 bases had no gene match. The CDR3 totals 16 residues. The CDR3 region is CAWSGLGTSGQETQYF. In nucleotides, the CDR3 is TGTGCCTGGAGCGGCCTCGGGACTAGCGGGCAAGAGACCCAGTACTTC.

This clonotype was detected ten times or more. V usage is TRBV27 and J usage is TRBJ1-2, with D maybe TRBD1 (5 bases). There are 13 residues in the CDR3. The V gene lost 5 bases and the J gene lost 8 bases, with 15 bases spanning the gap. Germline V gene sequence: CDR1 MNHEY, CDR2 SMNVEV (reference sequence). CDR3 sequence: CASSPSAGFGYTF. The CDR3 nucleotides are TGTGCCAGCAGTCCATCAGCAGGGTTCGGCTACACCTTC.

The chain uses TRBV28 and TRBJ1-6; tentative D call: TRBD1 (5 bases). The V end was cut by 5 bases, the J end by 4 bases, with 18 bases between. The CDR3 spans 17 residues. Germline V gene sequence: CDR1 MDHEN, CDR2 SYDVKM. DNA for the CDR3: TGTGCCAGCAGTCCAGGGACTCTGGAGGTTTATAATTCACCCCTCCACTTT. It codes for CASSPGTLEVYNSPLHF.

V and J are TRBV10-2 and TRBJ2-2; D may correspond to TRBD1 or TRBD2 (6 bases each). Between the trimmed V and J ends, which lost 10 bases and 1 base, there was a span of 10 bases. CDR3 length equals 13 residues. Germline values: CDR1 WSHSY, CDR2 SAAADI. The CDR3 DNA reads TGCGCCACCAAGGGGGGGAACACCGGGGAGCTGTTTTTT. Translated, it gives CATKGGNTGELFF.

This clonotype came up many times. V and J are TRBV27 and TRBJ2-7; possibly TRBD2 for D (7 bases). The CDR3 is 15 residues long. Germline V lookup: CDR1 MNHEY, CDR2 SMNVEV (reference sequence). With 6 bases removed from V and 7 bases from J, the gap between germline ends came to 22 bases. As DNA, the CDR3 is TGTGCCAGCAGCGCCCCCGACAGGACGGGAGGTGAGCAGTACTTC. Residues: CASSAPDRTGGEQYF.

Of note for this clonotype: Germline is not matched at one junction end, which may reflect a read error. The gene calls are TRBV9 and TRBJ2-1, with 10 bases lining up with TRBD2. The length of the CDR3 is 16 residues. The germline gives CDR1 SGDLS, CDR2 YYNGEE. CDR3 sequence reads: CASSVASSGSVVERFF. The DNA of the CDR3 is TGTGCCAGCAGCGTAGCCTCTAGCGGGAGTGTAGTGGAGCGGTTCTTC.

This clonotype has a count of ten or more. The V call is TRBV12-3 or TRBV12-4, the J call TRBJ2-7, with a possible D match to TRBD2 (6 bases). Between the trimmed V and J ends, which lost 4 bases and 3 bases, there was a span of 16 bases. This CDR3 comprises 15 residues. Here the CDR3 DNA reads TGTGCCAGCAGTTCGAACGGGAGACCAGGCTACGAGCAGTACTTC. This gives the protein CASSSNGRPGYEQYF.

This clonotype came up many times. The chain employs TRBV12-3 or TRBV12-4 and TRBJ2-3, with D perhaps matching TRBD2 (5 bases). Trimming removed 4 bases at V and 2 bases at J, with 13 bases between. The CDR3 loop spans 15 amino acids. This CDR3 is CASSSRGNPTDTQYF. The CDR3 DNA is TGTGCCAGCAGTTCACGGGGAAATCCCACAGATACGCAGTATTTT.

This clonotype was observed a few times. One base away lies a much larger clone, so this may be a sequencing read error. The V and J genes are TRBV2 and TRBJ2-5; D remains ambiguous. Germline lookup yields CDR1 SNHLY and CDR2 FYNNEI. The CDR3 consists of 12 residues. The CDR3 coding sequence is TGTGCCAGCAGACCGAACGGAGAGACCCAGCACTTC. The encoded protein is CASRPNGETQHF.

Ten or more counts support this clonotype. The junction departs from the called germline gene at one end, perhaps through a read error. The chain links TRBV5-1 to TRBJ2-7, with a weak D call TRBD2 (5 bases). This CDR3 has 14 residues. In germline, CDR1 is SGHRS, CDR2 YFSETQ. CDR3 DNA sequence: TGTGCCAGCTCACCGAGCGGAAGGGCCTACGAGCAGTACTTC. Translated: CASSPSGRAYEQYF.

Comments on this clonotype: Just one base apart from a much larger clone, this may be a read error. The V gene is TRBV27, the J gene TRBJ2-3, with 7 bases identical to TRBD2. Germline V gene data show CDR1 as MNHEY and CDR2 as SMNVEV (reference sequence). With 3 bases clipped from V and 2 bases from J, the junction kept 14 bases outside the gene matches. The CDR3 loop spans 18 amino acids. CDR3 loop: CASSFGRIGGGDTDTQYF. Written as DNA, the CDR3 is TGTGCCAGCAGTTTTGGCCGCATCGGCGGGGGTGACACAGATACGCAGTATTTT.

In its sample, this clonotype was seen a few times. V is TRBV29-1 and J is TRBJ1-2; no clear D gene. The CDR3 contains 13 residues. The germline CDR1 and CDR2 sequences are SQVTM and ANQGSEA. Trimming removed 8 bases at V and 6 bases at J, with 19 bases between. The CDR3 is CSTRRGLKDGYTF. The DNA of the CDR3 is TGCAGCACACGCAGAGGGTTAAAGGATGGCTACACCTTC.

The count of this clonotype is one. A junction end diverges from the germline sequence, so it may reflect a read error. CDR3 in DNA: TGTGCCACCAGCAGAGATATCCGAACTTCCCGAGGGACCCTGTACTTC. It codes for CATSRDIRTSRGTLYF. The chain is built from TRBV15 and TRBJ2-5; either TRBD1 or TRBD2 may supply D (5 bases each). Germline assignment: CDR1 LNHNV and CDR2 YYDKDF (reference sequence). There are 16 residues in the CDR3. Full variable domain (rest looked up from reference TRBV15 and TRBJ2-5): DAMVIQNPRYQVTQFGKPVTLSCSQTLNHNVMYWYQQKSSQAPKLLFHYYDKDFNNEADTPDNFQSRRPNTSFCFLDIRSPGLGDTAMYLCATSRDIRTSRGTLYFGPGTRLLVL.